A selection of T cell receptor beta chains follows, all from one sample in a study of spatial heterogeneity in lung cancer. TCRdb re-called the 5' RACE reads with MiXCR, one entry per CDR3 protein. Here the sample spans 40,000 to 45,000 distinct CDR3 sequences, approximately 15% being singletons. The sequenced sample was PBMCs, obtained at surgery. The receptor source for this set is a male donor with early-stage non-small cell lung cancer. Each CDR3 is given with its conserved first and last residue. A D gene is named only where the DNA matches it firmly. Where a row states a size, it is once, few, many or the class of an expanded clone; other rows omit it.

CDR3: CASSPTHNTEAFF
DNA: TGCGCCAGCAGCCCCACACATAACACTGAAGCTTTCTTT
J: TRBJ1-1
D: -
size: many
V: TRBV5-1

CDR3: CASSRGTSGRRVGNEQFF
DNA: TGTGCCAGCAGCCGCGGGACTAGCGGGAGGAGGGTGGGCAATGAGCAGTTCTTC
J: TRBJ2-1
D: TRBD2
size: many
V: TRBV6-6

CDR3: CASSFMGSNEQFF
DNA: TGTGCCAGCAGCTTTATGGGATCCAATGAGCAGTTCTTC
J: TRBJ2-1
D: -
size: -
V: TRBV7-9

CDR3: CASSPDRPSNYGYTF
DNA: TGTGCCAGCAGTCCGGACAGACCTAGCAACTATGGCTACACCTTC
J: TRBJ1-2
D: -
size: -
V: TRBV6-2/TRBV6-3

CDR3: CSARAAGDSSYNEQFF
DNA: TGCAGTGCTAGAGCTGCGGGAGACAGCTCCTACAATGAGCAGTTCTTC
J: TRBJ2-1
D: TRBD2
size: few
V: TRBV20-1

CDR3: CASSVRFTDTQYF
DNA: TGTGCCAGCAGTGTTAGATTCACAGATACGCAGTATTTT
J: TRBJ2-3
D: -
size: many
V: TRBV2

CDR3: CASSLGRMTGSNSPLHF
DNA: TGTGCCAGCAGCTTAGGGCGGATGACAGGGTCGAATTCACCCCTCCACTTT
J: TRBJ1-6
D: TRBD1
size: -
V: TRBV7-2

CDR3: CAWSAVAGTREKLFF
DNA: TGTGCCTGGAGCGCCGTCGCAGGCACACGAGAAAAACTGTTTTTT
J: TRBJ1-4
D: -
size: few
V: TRBV30

CDR3: CATSDLGGRADTQYF
DNA: TGTGCCACCAGTGATTTAGGCGGGAGGGCAGATACGCAGTATTTT
J: TRBJ2-3
D: TRBD2
size: -
V: TRBV24-1

CDR3: CAIKTGDYYGYTF
DNA: TGTGCCATCAAAACAGGGGACTACTATGGCTACACCTTC
J: TRBJ1-2
D: TRBD1
size: few
V: TRBV10-3

CDR3: CASTGSPLNYGYTF
DNA: TGTGCCAGCACCGGGTCACCTCTGAACTATGGCTACACCTTC
J: TRBJ1-2
D: -
size: many
V: TRBV28

CDR3: CSVSDSQETQYF
DNA: TGCAGCGTTTCGGACAGCCAAGAGACCCAGTACTTC
J: TRBJ2-5
D: -
size: few
V: TRBV29-1

CDR3: CASSPNLPAEPRGSYNEQFF
DNA: TGTGCCAGCAGCCCGAATTTGCCTGCCGAACCCCGGGGGTCCTACAATGAGCAGTTCTTC
J: TRBJ2-1
D: -
size: -
V: TRBV7-9

CDR3: CASSLGRGDGTNEKLFF
DNA: TGCGCCAGCAGCTTGGGCAGGGGAGATGGAACTAATGAAAAACTGTTTTTT
J: TRBJ1-4
D: -
size: -
V: TRBV5-1

CDR3: CASSSLGLSGRTGNEQFF
DNA: TGTGCCAGCAGTTCCTTAGGGCTTAGCGGGAGAACGGGGAATGAGCAGTTCTTC
J: TRBJ2-1
D: TRBD2
size: few
V: TRBV28

CDR3: CASTRDSFTDTQYF
DNA: TGTGCCAGCACTCGGGACAGTTTCACAGATACGCAGTATTTT
J: TRBJ2-3
D: TRBD1
size: few
V: TRBV25-1

CDR3: CSATRGQLNTEAFF
DNA: TGCAGTGCTACGAGGGGACAGTTGAACACTGAAGCTTTCTTT
J: TRBJ1-1
D: TRBD1
size: few
V: TRBV20-1

CDR3: CASSPLALKTQYF
DNA: TGTGCCAGCAGCCCACTAGCGCTAAAGACCCAGTACTTC
J: TRBJ2-5
D: TRBD2
size: many
V: TRBV6-5

CDR3: CASTIRTGTHEQYF
DNA: TGTGCCAGCACCATCCGGACAGGGACCCACGAGCAGTACTTC
J: TRBJ2-7
D: TRBD1
size: -
V: TRBV7-9

CDR3: CASGLVQRGSTDTQYF
DNA: TGTGCCAGCGGTCTGGTCCAGCGGGGTAGCACAGATACGCAGTATTTT
J: TRBJ2-3
D: TRBD2
size: few
V: TRBV3-1

CDR3: CASGASLYGYTF
DNA: TGTGCCAGCGGGGCGTCTCTCTATGGCTACACCTTC
J: TRBJ1-2
D: -
size: many
V: TRBV9

CDR3: CSVDLGLFSYNEQFF
DNA: TGCAGCGTAGACTTAGGGCTATTCTCCTACAATGAGCAGTTCTTC
J: TRBJ2-1
D: -
size: many
V: TRBV29-1

CDR3: CAVRGSYNEQFF
DNA: TGTGCGGTCAGGGGCTCCTACAATGAGCAGTTCTTC
J: TRBJ2-1
D: -
size: -
V: TRBV6-6

CDR3: CASSLGTSGDTQYF
DNA: TGTGCCAGCAGCTTAGGGACTAGCGGAGATACGCAGTATTTT
J: TRBJ2-3
D: TRBD2
size: -
V: TRBV7-9

CDR3: CASRIRGGPNEQFF
DNA: TGTGCCAGCAGGATCCGGGGGGGCCCAAATGAGCAGTTCTTC
J: TRBJ2-1
D: TRBD2
size: -
V: TRBV12-3/TRBV12-4

CDR3: CSARDEGSEQYF
DNA: TGCAGTGCTAGAGATGAGGGAAGCGAGCAGTACTTC
J: TRBJ2-7
D: -
size: -
V: TRBV20-1

CDR3: CASSQPRQGHYGYTF
DNA: TGCGCCAGCAGTCAACCTAGACAGGGGCACTATGGCTACACCTTC
J: TRBJ1-2
D: TRBD1
size: -
V: TRBV23-1

CDR3: CASSQPPRHGSPEAFF
DNA: TGTGCCAGCAGCCAGCCTCCTCGGCACGGCAGCCCTGAAGCTTTCTTT
J: TRBJ1-1
D: -
size: once
V: TRBV3-1

CDR3: CASSHPFGQYTDTQYF
DNA: TGTGCCAGCAGCCACCCATTTGGACAGTACACAGATACGCAGTATTTT
J: TRBJ2-3
D: -
size: -
V: TRBV4-2

CDR3: CASSYAGTGRETQYF
DNA: TGTGCCAGCAGCTACGCGGGGACAGGGAGAGAGACCCAGTACTTC
J: TRBJ2-5
D: TRBD1
size: few
V: TRBV7-3

CDR3: CASSLSGPFTEAFF
DNA: TGTGCCAGCAGTTTATCGGGCCCTTTCACTGAAGCTTTCTTT
J: TRBJ1-1
D: -
size: -
V: TRBV28

CDR3: CASSLGGGVGNQPQHF
DNA: TGTGCCAGCAGCTTGGGAGGGGGCGTTGGCAATCAGCCCCAGCATTTT
J: TRBJ1-5
D: TRBD1
size: once
V: TRBV5-4

CDR3: CASSLDDTEAFF
DNA: TGTGCCAGCAGCTTGGACGACACTGAAGCTTTCTTT
J: TRBJ1-1
D: -
size: few
V: TRBV5-6

CDR3: CASSPLAGGLYEQYF
DNA: TGTGCTAGCAGCCCCCTGGCAGGGGGCCTCTACGAGCAGTACTTC
J: TRBJ2-7
D: TRBD1
size: many
V: TRBV7-7

CDR3: CSATGTSNEQFF
DNA: TGCAGTGCTACCGGGACTAGCAATGAGCAGTTCTTC
J: TRBJ2-1
D: TRBD2
size: few
V: TRBV20-1

CDR3: CAISVGAEQEQYF
DNA: TGTGCCATCAGTGTAGGGGCGGAGCAGGAGCAGTACTTC
J: TRBJ2-7
D: -
size: -
V: TRBV10-3

CDR3: CASSPRGEDGEKLFF
DNA: TGTGCCAGCTCACCCCGCGGGGAGGATGGAGAAAAACTGTTTTTT
J: TRBJ1-4
D: -
size: few
V: TRBV18

CDR3: CASSQGLAGLYQETQYF
DNA: TGTGCCAGCAGCCAAGGGCTAGCGGGACTATACCAAGAGACCCAGTACTTC
J: TRBJ2-5
D: TRBD2
size: -
V: TRBV4-2

CDR3: CASSYPLAGDEQYF
DNA: TGTGCCAGCAGTTACCCGCTAGCGGGAGACGAGCAGTACTTC
J: TRBJ2-7
D: TRBD2
size: few
V: TRBV6-6

CDR3: CASSLHVGENGELFF
DNA: TGTGCCAGCAGCCTCCACGTGGGGGAGAACGGGGAGCTGTTTTTT
J: TRBJ2-2
D: -
size: few
V: TRBV7-2

CDR3: CASSRLADRLYEQYF
DNA: TGTGCCAGCAGTCGGCTCGCCGACAGACTCTACGAGCAGTACTTC
J: TRBJ2-7
D: -
size: -
V: TRBV7-2

CDR3: CASSEVASTSEAFF
DNA: TGTGCCAGCAGTGAAGTTGCGAGCACCAGTGAAGCTTTCTTT
J: TRBJ1-1
D: -
size: few
V: TRBV6-4

CDR3: CASSLGLAGVPHEQYF
DNA: TGTGCCAGCAGTCTAGGACTAGCGGGAGTACCCCACGAGCAGTACTTC
J: TRBJ2-7
D: TRBD2
size: few
V: TRBV27

CDR3: CASSAYGEGSRGYTF
DNA: TGTGCCAGCAGCGCCTACGGTGAGGGGTCCCGTGGCTACACCTTC
J: TRBJ1-2
D: -
size: few
V: TRBV7-2

CDR3: CASSLAGNTGELFF
DNA: TGTGCCAGCAGCTTAGCTGGGAACACCGGGGAGCTGTTTTTT
J: TRBJ2-2
D: -
size: few
V: TRBV7-2

CDR3: CASSWSWTTPLTFF
DNA: TGTGCCAGCAGTTGGAGTTGGACGACCCCTTTGACTTTCTTT
J: TRBJ1-1
D: -
size: few
V: TRBV12-3/TRBV12-4

CDR3: CASSQGDRYQPQHF
DNA: TGTGCCAGCAGCCAGGGGGATAGGTATCAGCCCCAGCATTTT
J: TRBJ1-5
D: TRBD1
size: -
V: TRBV2

CDR3: CASSFWGNTEAFF
DNA: TGTGCCAGCAGTTTCTGGGGGAACACTGAAGCTTTCTTT
J: TRBJ1-1
D: -
size: many
V: TRBV28

CDR3: CSVFVSSEAFF
DNA: TGCAGCGTTTTTGTTTCCTCGGAAGCTTTCTTT
J: TRBJ1-1
D: -
size: -
V: TRBV29-1

CDR3: CASSFSWGNTGELFF
DNA: TGTGCCAGCAGCTTTAGTTGGGGAAACACCGGGGAGCTGTTTTTT
J: TRBJ2-2
D: -
size: -
V: TRBV7-9

CDR3: CASTSGANVLTF
DNA: TGTGCCAGCACCTCTGGGGCCAACGTCCTGACTTTC
J: TRBJ2-6
D: -
size: -
V: TRBV25-1

CDR3: CASTDRRTRGRGTEAFF
DNA: TGTGCCAGCACCGATAGGAGGACACGGGGGCGGGGCACTGAAGCTTTCTTT
J: TRBJ1-1
D: -
size: many
V: TRBV11-2

CDR3: CSAIGTGGFLFYGYTF
DNA: TGCAGTGCTATAGGGACAGGGGGCTTTCTATTCTATGGCTACACCTTC
J: TRBJ1-2
D: TRBD1
size: -
V: TRBV20-1

CDR3: CASSLRLAGDNTGELFF
DNA: TGCGCCAGCAGCCTGCGACTAGCGGGGGACAACACCGGGGAGCTGTTTTTT
J: TRBJ2-2
D: TRBD2
size: -
V: TRBV5-1